Shown below are 25 T cell receptor beta chains from a single sample sequenced in a study of CD8 T cells in ankylosing spondylitis. TCRdb re-derived calls from the 5' RACE reads in MiXCR, one entry per CDR3 protein. In the table there are about 130,000 distinct CDR3 sequences, approximately 14% of which are singletons. Sequences were obtained from blood, either unsorted or a sorted T cell fraction (not recorded which). These TCRs come from a female donor with ankylosing spondylitis or in good health (not recorded which).

The chain combines TRBV5-1 with TRBJ2-1, with unresolved D. CDR3 length equals 14 residues. Trimming left V 0 bases short and J 9 bases short, with 13 bases between. The germline CDR1 and CDR2 sequences are SGHRS and YFSETQ. CDR3 in amino acids: CASSLALPQGEQFF. As DNA, the CDR3 is TGCGCCAGCAGCTTGGCACTCCCCCAAGGTGAGCAGTTCTTC.

As to this clonotype: The germline gene is not matched at one end of the junction; a read error may be the cause. The chain uses TRBV7-4 and TRBJ2-7; TRBD1 agrees at 8 bases. The CDR3 has 16 residues. CDR1 SGHVT and CDR2 SQSDAQ come from the germline V gene. Here the CDR3 DNA reads TGTGCCAGCGGCTTTTTATGGGGACAGGTGACTTACGAGCAGTACTTC. This gives the protein CASGFLWGQVTYEQYF.

This clonotype was counted many times. The J gene is TRBJ2-1, the V gene TRBV5-1, with D maybe TRBD1 (5 bases). Trimming cost V 1 base and J 4 bases, with 6 bases left between them. The CDR3 is 13 residues long. In germline, CDR1 is SGHRS, CDR2 YFSETQ. The CDR3 protein is CASSLQGYNEQFF. The CDR3 region has the DNA TGCGCCAGCAGCTTGCAGGGATACAATGAGCAGTTCTTC.

V is TRBV18 and J is TRBJ1-1, with 8 bases aligning to TRBD1. The CDR3 is 15 amino acids. J gave up 1 base and V 4 bases, and 5 bases lay outside the gene matches. The germline V gene has CDR1 KGHSH and CDR2 LQKENI. The CDR3 DNA is TGTGCCAGCTCACTACAGGGGGGGCCGAACACTGAAGCTTTCTTT. Its protein product is CASSLQGGPNTEAFF. Supplemented by reference TRBV18 and TRBJ1-1, the full variable domain reads NAGVMQNPRHLVRRRGQEARLRCSPMKGHSHVYWYRQLPEEGLKFMVYLQKENIIDESGMPKERFSAEFPKEGPSILRIQQVVRGDSAAYFCASSLQGGPNTEAFFGQGTRLTVV.

The gene calls are TRBV5-6 and TRBJ1-1; D remains unclear. This CDR3 contains 15 residues. Germline V CDR1 and CDR2: SGHDT, YYEEEE. Deletions cut 4 bases from V and 4 bases from J, with 17 bases between. The CDR3 spells CASSKLTGGSTEAFF. CDR3 in DNA: TGTGCCAGCAGCAAATTAACGGGAGGGTCCACTGAAGCTTTCTTT.

This clonotype occurred many times. The J gene is TRBJ1-1, the V gene TRBV20-1; unclear D gene. The V end was cut by 1 base, the J end by 3 bases, with 15 bases between. This CDR3 is built from 15 residues. Germline V gives CDR1 DFQATT, CDR2 SNEGSKA (reference sequence). The CDR3 DNA follows: TGCAGTGCTAGAGCCCGGCGGGGAATGGACACTGAAGCTTTCTTT. Translating gives CSARARRGMDTEAFF.

To note about this clonotype: Mismatch with germline at one junction end may stem from a read error. The gene calls are TRBV15 and TRBJ2-7; TRBD1 aligns across 8 bases. The germline CDR1 and CDR2 sequences are LNHNV and YYDKDF (reference sequence). This CDR3 region has 13 residues. DNA for the CDR3: TGTGTCACCAGTGGGGACAGGTCATACGAGCAGTACTTC. Amino acid sequence: CVTSGDRSYEQYF. Looking up the rest from reference TRBV15 and TRBJ2-7 gives the full variable domain: DAMVIQNPRYQVTQFGKPVTLSCSQTLNHNVMYWYQQKSSQAPKLLFHYYDKDFNNEADTPDNFQSRRPNTSFCFLDIRSPGLGDTAMYLCVTSGDRSYEQYFGPGTRLTVT.

V and J are TRBV7-9 and TRBJ2-1, with D tentatively TRBD1 or TRBD2 (6 bases each). The germline gives CDR1 SEHNR, CDR2 FQNEAQ (reference sequence). V was pared by 7 bases and J by 2 bases, with 21 bases between. The CDR3 is 17 residues long. The CDR3 is CASTKSGGLRTYNEQFF. The CDR3 bases are TGTGCCAGCACCAAAAGTGGGGGGCTGAGGACCTACAATGAGCAGTTCTTC. Full variable domain (rest looked up from reference TRBV7-9 and TRBJ2-1): DTGVSQNPRHKITKRGQNVTFRCDPISEHNRLYWYRQTLGQGPEFLTYFQNEAQLEKSRLLSDRFSAERPKGSFSTLEIQRTEQGDSAMYLCASTKSGGLRTYNEQFFGPGTRLTVL.

In its sample, this clonotype was seen a few times. The rearrangement links TRBV20-1 to TRBJ2-5, with a possible D match to TRBD2 (5 bases). V dropped 4 bases and J dropped 4 bases, with 22 bases sitting between them. This CDR3 is 16 amino acids long. Per germline, CDR1 DFQATT and CDR2 SNEGSKA (reference sequence). The CDR3 loop reads CSANSLVRVDRETQYF. For the CDR3, the DNA is TGCAGTGCTAATTCGCTCGTGAGGGTGGATAGAGAGACCCAGTACTTC.

The V call is TRBV10-3, the J call TRBJ1-3; D not resolved. The V gene lost 0 bases and the J gene lost 0 bases, with 9 bases spanning the gap. The CDR3 loop spans 16 amino acids. The V gene's germline CDR1 is ENHRY and CDR2 SYGVKD. The CDR3 is CAISESPKNSGNTIYF. DNA for the CDR3: TGTGCCATCAGTGAGTCTCCGAAAAACTCTGGAAACACCATATATTTT.

The chain uses TRBV6-1 and TRBJ2-1; D may be TRBD1 (6 bases). Germline CDR1 MNHNS, CDR2 SASEGT. The V end lost 4 bases, the J end lost 2 bases, and 9 bases lay between the germline ends. The length of the CDR3 is 14 residues. The CDR3 bases are TGTGCCAGCAGTGCAGACAGGCCCTACAATGAGCAGTTCTTC. Translation gives CASSADRPYNEQFF.

This clonotype was counted ten times or more. V is TRBV2 and J is TRBJ2-1, with 10 bases identical to TRBD1. Germline V gene data show CDR1 as SNHLY and CDR2 as FYNNEI. The CDR3 extends over 15 amino acids. V lost 6 bases to trimming and J lost 6 bases; unmatched junction nucleotides: 8. The CDR3 is CASRSGTGASNEQFF. In DNA form, the CDR3 reads TGTGCCAGCAGGTCCGGGACAGGGGCCTCCAATGAGCAGTTCTTC.

Details on this clonotype: With a much larger clone just one base away, this may be a read error. The rearrangement links TRBV7-6 to TRBJ1-4, with unresolved D. The CDR3 has 13 residues. Germline V gene lookup returns CDR1 SGHVS and CDR2 FNYEAQ. Trimming left V 5 bases short and J 8 bases short, with 12 bases between. Here the CDR3 reads CASSTGVEEKLFF. In nucleotides, the CDR3 is TGTGCCAGCAGCACCGGGGTAGAGGAAAAACTGTTTTTT. Full variable domain (outside the CDR3, taken from reference TRBV7-6 and TRBJ1-4): GAGVSQSPRYKVTKRGQDVALRCDPISGHVSLYWYRQALGQGPEFLTYFNYEAQQDKSGLPNDRFSAERPEGSISTLTIQRTEQRDSAMYRCASSTGVEEKLFFGSGTQLSVL.

This clonotype was observed at least ten times. The chain is built from TRBV5-1 and TRBJ1-1; D unclear. V was trimmed by 1 base and J by 0 bases, leaving 10 bases between them. Germline V gives CDR1 SGHRS, CDR2 YFSETQ. This CDR3 has 15 amino acids. The CDR3 coding sequence is TGCGCCAGCAGCTTGAGGAGGAACATGAACACTGAAGCTTTCTTT. Translated: CASSLRRNMNTEAFF.

This clonotype showed up just a few times. The chain carries TRBV3-1 and TRBJ2-1; D is uncertain. V lost 1 base and J 8 bases, leaving 6 bases between the germline ends. Per the germline V gene, CDR1 is LGHDT and CDR2 is YNNKEL (reference sequence). The CDR3 length is 12 residues. CDR3 sequence reads: CASSQVGDEQFF. In DNA form, the CDR3 reads TGTGCCAGCAGCCAAGTCGGCGATGAGCAGTTCTTC.

This clonotype was observed a handful of times. This sequence joins TRBV7-9 and TRBJ2-3, with TRBD2 as a possible D gene (5 bases). The CDR3 is 15 amino acids. CDR1 and CDR2 from the germline V gene are SEHNR and FQNEAQ (reference sequence). The ends were cut back, 3 bases at V and 0 bases at J, with 10 bases in the middle. The CDR3 sequence is CASSLARASTDTQYF. CDR3 nucleotide sequence: TGTGCCAGCAGCTTGGCGCGGGCTAGCACAGATACGCAGTATTTT.

The rearrangement joins TRBV5-1 to TRBJ2-3, with a possible D match to TRBD2 (5 bases). In germline, CDR1 is SGHRS, CDR2 YFSETQ. Trimming cost V 4 bases and J 1 base, with 10 bases left between them. There are 14 residues in the CDR3. This CDR3 reads CASSGRGGTDTQYF. For the CDR3, the DNA is TGCGCCAGCAGCGGCCGGGGAGGCACAGATACGCAGTATTTT.

In its sample, this clonotype was seen many times. This chain uses TRBV5-1 with TRBJ2-5, with a weak D call TRBD1 (6 bases). Germline CDR1 SGHRS, CDR2 YFSETQ. The V end was cut by 4 bases, the J end by 3 bases, with 10 bases between. CDR3 size: 13 residues. CDR3 in DNA: TGCGCCAGCAGCGTACAGGGAAAAGAGACCCAGTACTTC. Translated, it gives CASSVQGKETQYF.

The chain carries TRBV10-3 and TRBJ2-2; no clear D. CDR1 and CDR2 from the germline V gene are ENHRY and SYGVKD. Trimming stripped 7 bases from V and 2 bases from J, with 14 bases between. The CDR3 totals 15 residues. CDR3 amino acids: CAIKPAPINTGELFF. Here the CDR3 DNA reads TGTGCCATCAAACCGGCCCCGATCAACACCGGGGAGCTGTTTTTT.

This clonotype was recorded many times. The chain carries TRBV18 and TRBJ1-1; D gene unclear. Between the trimmed V and J ends, which lost 1 base and 2 bases, there was a span of 5 bases. CDR3 size: 13 residues. Germline assignment: CDR1 KGHSH and CDR2 LQKENI. CDR3 sequence: CASSPQANTEAFF. CDR3 nucleotides: TGTGCCAGCTCACCACAGGCTAACACTGAAGCTTTCTTT.

The chain carries TRBV27 and TRBJ2-2; no reliable D call. This CDR3 has 15 amino acids. Trimming pared 2 bases from V and 4 bases from J, leaving 11 bases between. Per the germline V gene, CDR1 is MNHEY and CDR2 is SMNVEV (reference sequence). The CDR3 DNA reads TGTGCCAGCAGTTTAGAAGGGCCAGGCACCGGGGAGCTGTTTTTT. Translated, it gives CASSLEGPGTGELFF.

Many counts were recorded for this clonotype. CDR3 nucleotides: TGTGCCAGCAGCTTAGCCCTAGCGGTCACAGATACGCAGTATTTT. It encodes CASSLALAVTDTQYF. The rearrangement joins TRBV7-6 to TRBJ2-3; TRBD2 agrees at 7 bases. Germline values: CDR1 SGHVS, CDR2 FNYEAQ. This CDR3 spans 15 amino acids. V was clipped by 0 bases and J by 2 bases; unmatched bases: 2.

The chain carries TRBV3-1 and TRBJ1-2; no clear D gene. The germline gives CDR1 LGHDT, CDR2 YNNKEL (reference sequence). The germline V and J ends were trimmed by 0 bases and 7 bases, with 6 bases remaining between them. The CDR3 has 12 amino acids. The CDR3 nucleotides are TGTGCCAGCAGCCAAGATTCGGGTGGCTACACCTTC. It codes for CASSQDSGGYTF.

This clonotype was observed a handful of times. The chain recombines TRBV4-1 with TRBJ2-7; 8 nucleotides align to TRBD2. The V gene's germline CDR1 is MGHRA and CDR2 YSYEKL. V dropped 6 bases and J dropped 4; count of bases not matched to a gene: 8. The CDR3 sequence is 14 residues long. The CDR3 sequence: CASRRPGGPYEQYF. The CDR3 DNA is TGCGCCAGCAGAAGACCGGGAGGGCCGTACGAGCAGTACTTC.

This clonotype was detected ten times or more. The chain is built from TRBV25-1 and TRBJ2-3, with a possible D match to TRBD2 (6 bases). This CDR3 is built from 16 residues. The V end was cut by 1 base, the J end by 2 bases, with 13 bases between. Germline CDR1 reads MGHDK; CDR2 reads SYGVNS. CDR3 residues: CASSESWRGNTDTQYF. The CDR3 DNA reads as TGTGCCAGCAGTGAATCTTGGCGGGGAAACACAGATACGCAGTATTTT.